This T cell receptor beta chain was sequenced in a study of radiotherapy plus CTLA-4 blockade in lung cancer. The repertoire was sequenced with immunoSEQ multiplex PCR; TCRdb's copy has only in-frame clones and lacks some. The data show approximately 80,000 clones, approximately 80% seen once. V was clipped by 2 bases and J by 6 bases; unmatched bases: 1. The CDR3 has 14 amino acids. The germline V gene has CDR1 MRHNA and CDR2 SNTAGT. This clonotype was obtained from a human donor with non-small cell lung cancer who had stable disease on radiotherapy plus ipilimumab. This chain uses TRBV6-4 with TRBJ2-2; 9 nucleotides align to TRBD1. Here the sequenced sample was peripheral blood, taken from a patient treated with radiotherapy plus ipilimumab. The CDR3 sequence is CASSDGTGPGELFF. In nucleotides, the CDR3 is TGTGCCAGCAGTGACGGGACAGGGCCCGGGGAGCTGTTTTTT.